This TCR beta chain was captured by sequencing in a study of T cell responses to AZD1222 COVID-19 vaccine. Study-wide results and caveats: The number of AZD1222 recipients seropositive at baseline was only 5 to 7. Reports indicate that nearly half of spike-specific TCRs are directed at unmutated variant regions. Repertoire sampling occurred only after the peak T cell response.

The repertoire was sequenced with immunoSEQ multiplex PCR; TCRdb's copy has only in-frame clones and lacks some. The sample lists roughly 160,000 clones; around 92% were seen once. Germline assignment: CDR1 MNHEY and CDR2 SVGEGT. Trimming cost V 2 bases and J 1 base; bases outside gene matches: 2. The CDR3 is 16 residues long. Worth noting for this clone: Antigen specificity is unknown.

The sample was peripheral blood, taken 28 days after the second AZD1222 dose. The chain uses TRBV6-2 or TRBV6-3 and TRBJ1-5; 10 bases map to TRBD1. The source is an adult who received the AZD1222 COVID-19 vaccine. In DNA form, the CDR3 reads TGTGCCAGCAGTTACCGGACAGGGGGGAGCAATCAGCCCCAGCATTTT. It encodes CASSYRTGGSNQPQHF.